The present T cell receptor beta chain was sequenced within a study of response to subunit inactivated influenza vaccine. TCRdb re-called the RT-PCR reads through MiXCR, storing one row per CDR3 protein. The sample holds fewer than 700,000 distinct CDR3 sequences, roughly 13% seen once. This clonotype was recorded a few times. Its cognate antigen is unknown. Study-level results: T cells newly recruited by each seasonal influenza vaccination are few, the authors suggested.

This CDR3 is 13 amino acids long. The germline V gene encodes CDR1 SGDLS and CDR2 YYNGEE. V gave up 0 bases and J gave up 5 bases, with 6 bases separating them. Here the sequenced sample was PBMCs from blood, taken roughly 6 weeks after vaccination. The receptor was derived from a man aged 50-60 years who received an inactivated influenza vaccine. The chain links TRBV9 to TRBJ2-4; no clear D gene. The CDR3 nucleotides read TGTGCCAGCAGCGTAGGCCAGCAAAACATTCAGTACTTC. Its translation: CASSVGQQNIQYF.